Listed below are T cell receptor beta chains from one sample, sequenced in a study of T cell responses to AZD1222 COVID-19 vaccine. Measured with immunoSEQ multiplex PCR; TCRdb has only the in-frame clones, and not every one. The sample includes roughly 180,000 clones, just over 90% seen only once; the top ten take around 1.6%. The source material was peripheral blood, sampled 28 days after the second AZD1222 dose. The receptors were sampled from an adult who received the AZD1222 COVID-19 vaccine. CDR3s include the opening cysteine and the closing phenylalanine or tryptophan. The order of the fields is D gene, clone size, J gene, V gene, CDR3 protein, CDR3 DNA. D genes are given only for firm matches. Where a row states a size, it is once, few, many or the class of an expanded clone; other rows omit it.

>NA|NA|TRBJ2-2|TRBV6-5
CASSYSWTGTGELFF
TGTGCCAGCAGTTACTCCTGGACTGGAACCGGGGAGCTGTTTTTT
>NA|NA|TRBJ2-3|TRBV6-5
CASSSGGPGTDTQYF
TGTGCCAGCAGTTCCGGCGGGCCCGGCACAGATACGCAGTATTTT
>TRBD1|NA|TRBJ1-1|TRBV9
CASSVAQGGGNTEAFF
TGTGCCAGCAGCGTAGCCCAGGGGGGCGGGAACACTGAAGCTTTCTTT
>NA|NA|TRBJ1-2|TRBV14
CASKRGMDYGYTF
TGTGCCAGCAAGCGGGGAATGGACTATGGCTACACCTTC
>TRBD2|NA|TRBJ2-2|TRBV3-1/TRBV3-2
CASSPFPAGGYNTGELFF
TGTGCCAGCAGCCCTTTTCCGGCGGGGGGCTATAACACCGGGGAGCTGTTTTTT
>TRBD1|NA|TRBJ2-1|TRBV11-2
CASSATGTGGNEQFF
TGTGCCAGCAGCGCCACCGGGACAGGGGGCAATGAGCAGTTCTTC
>NA|NA|TRBJ1-5|TRBV2
CASSSYGTVNQPQHF
TGTGCCAGCAGTTCCTACGGGACGGTCAATCAGCCCCAGCATTTT
>NA|once|TRBJ1-6|TRBV6-2/TRBV6-3
CASSSVPSPLHF
TGTGCCAGCAGTTCCGTACCATCACCCCTCCACTTT
>NA|NA|TRBJ1-1|TRBV9
CASSAGMVTEAFF
TGTGCCAGCAGCGCAGGAATGGTGACTGAAGCTTTCTTT
>NA|NA|TRBJ1-2|TRBV6-5
CASNLHPAGNYGYTF
TGTGCCAGCAACCTACACCCCGCAGGGAACTATGGCTACACCTTC
>NA|NA|TRBJ1-6|TRBV2
CASSEWTVGSPLHF
TGTGCCAGCAGTGAATGGACAGTAGGTTCACCCCTCCACTTT
>NA|NA|TRBJ2-7|TRBV7-3
CASSLTQFLPYEQYF
TGTGCCAGCAGCTTAACCCAATTTCTTCCCTACGAGCAGTACTTC
>TRBD1|NA|TRBJ2-2|TRBV19
CACRGRGLPFAGELFF
TGTGCCTGTAGGGGCAGGGGGCTTCCGTTCGCCGGGGAGCTGTTTTTT
>NA|once|TRBJ1-6|TRBV7-9
CASSLADSFNSPLHF
TGTGCCAGCAGCTTAGCGGACAGTTTTAATTCACCCCTCCACTTT
>TRBD1|NA|TRBJ1-2|TRBV4-1
CASNSRDRVNYGYTF
TGCGCCAGCAATAGCCGGGACAGGGTTAACTATGGCTACACCTTC
>NA|once|TRBJ2-1|TRBV7-6
CASSPQEFVSYNEQFF
TGTGCCAGCAGCCCTCAGGAATTTGTATCCTACAATGAGCAGTTCTTC
>TRBD2|NA|TRBJ2-2|TRBV4-2
CASSQDPGGGATGELFF
TGTGCCAGCAGCCAAGATCCCGGCGGGGGGGCCACCGGGGAGCTGTTTTTT
>NA|many|TRBJ2-2|TRBV27
CASSLELSPIGELFF
TGTGCCAGCAGTTTGGAGCTCTCCCCAATCGGGGAGCTGTTTTTT
>TRBD1|NA|TRBJ1-2|TRBV5-1
CASSITGGGGNGYTF
TGCGCCAGCAGCATAACAGGGGGTGGAGGAAATGGCTACACCTTC
>TRBD2|NA|TRBJ2-5|TRBV5-6
CASSLAIAGDQETQYF
TGTGCCAGCAGCTTGGCCATAGCGGGGGACCAAGAGACCCAGTACTTC
>TRBD1|NA|TRBJ2-1|TRBV6-2/TRBV6-3
CASSYAPGQALWNEQFF
TGTGCCAGCAGTTACGCCCCGGGACAGGCCTTATGGAATGAGCAGTTCTTC
>NA|NA|TRBJ2-4|TRBV2
CASSPLRAFLAKNIQYF
TGTGCCAGCAGCCCCCTTAGGGCTTTCTTAGCCAAAAACATTCAGTACTTC
>TRBD2|NA|TRBJ2-1|TRBV11-1
CASSFSGGRNNEQFF
TGTGCCAGCAGCTTTAGCGGGGGGAGAAACAATGAGCAGTTCTTC
>NA|NA|TRBJ2-7|TRBV7-9
CASSLVGNRESEQYF
TGTGCCAGCAGCTTAGTAGGGAACAGGGAAAGCGAGCAGTACTTC
>TRBD2|NA|TRBJ2-3|TRBV19
CASRQFSGPGGDTQYF
TGTGCCAGTAGACAATTTAGCGGCCCCGGGGGGGATACGCAGTATTTT
>NA|NA|TRBJ2-3|TRBV20-1
CSASPGGIRDTQYF
TGCAGTGCTAGTCCTGGGGGCATTCGAGATACGCAGTATTTT
>TRBD2|NA|TRBJ2-1|TRBV19
CASSQRASGSTYNEQFF
TGTGCCAGTAGCCAAAGGGCTAGCGGGTCTACCTACAATGAGCAGTTCTTC
>TRBD1|NA|TRBJ2-5|TRBV9
CASSVVGTGDQETQYF
TGTGCCAGCAGCGTAGTGGGGACAGGGGACCAAGAGACCCAGTACTTC
>NA|NA|TRBJ1-6|TRBV30
CAWRGQGIDNSPLHF
TGTGCCTGGAGAGGCCAAGGCATTGATAATTCACCCCTCCACTTT
>TRBD1|NA|TRBJ2-7|TRBV19
CASSMGHQGAYEQYF
TGTGCCAGTAGTATGGGTCATCAGGGGGCATACGAGCAGTACTTC
>NA|NA|TRBJ2-5|TRBV6-5
CASRDTGPETQYF
TGTGCCAGCAGGGACACAGGGCCAGAGACCCAGTACTTC
>NA|NA|TRBJ1-2|TRBV15
CATSSTNKSYGYTF
TGTGCCACCAGCAGTACGAACAAGAGCTATGGCTACACCTTC
>NA|NA|TRBJ1-1|TRBV19
CASSPPERTEAFF
TGTGCCAGTAGTCCTCCGGAGCGGACTGAAGCTTTCTTT
>TRBD2|NA|TRBJ2-7|TRBV7-2
CASSLAATSGSYEQYF
TGTGCCAGCAGCTTAGCAGCTACTAGCGGATCCTACGAGCAGTACTTC
>NA|NA|TRBJ1-2|TRBV6-5
CASSAGTNYGYTF
TGTGCCAGCAGCGCAGGGACAAACTATGGCTACACCTTC
>TRBD1|NA|TRBJ1-2|TRBV27
CASSPLAQGVGGYTF
TGTGCCAGCAGTCCACTAGCTCAGGGGGTTGGTGGCTACACCTTC